The clone carrying this TCR beta chain was seen only a few times. Its antigen remains unidentified. TCRdb passed the 5' RACE reads through MiXCR, listing each CDR3 protein once. This sample yields more than 120,000 distinct CDR3 sequences, of which 5.5% to 7% are seen a single time; about 2.1% belongs to the top ten. The sample belongs to a study of T-cell memory formation after mild COVID-19. V dropped 5 bases and J dropped 3 bases, with 15 bases sitting between them. The CDR3 spans 15 residues. Germline CDR1 SEHNR, CDR2 FQNEAQ (reference sequence). The study's findings and limits: The study found contracting CD4+ clones mainly in CM and EM and contracting CD8+ clones in EMRA. Second-wave clones peaking on day 37 lacked confirmed SARS-CoV-2 specificity.

The rearrangement joins TRBV7-9 to TRBJ2-3; perhaps TRBD1 as D (6 bases). The TCR originated in an adult woman who had mild COVID-19 (a few samples of this study predate the infection). Cell type and time point are not known. The sample consisted of PBMCs or a T cell subset sorted from them (not recorded which). As DNA, the CDR3 is TGTGCCAGCAGCAGACTTAGCCAGGGGACAGATACGCAGTATTTT. Protein: CASSRLSQGTDTQYF.